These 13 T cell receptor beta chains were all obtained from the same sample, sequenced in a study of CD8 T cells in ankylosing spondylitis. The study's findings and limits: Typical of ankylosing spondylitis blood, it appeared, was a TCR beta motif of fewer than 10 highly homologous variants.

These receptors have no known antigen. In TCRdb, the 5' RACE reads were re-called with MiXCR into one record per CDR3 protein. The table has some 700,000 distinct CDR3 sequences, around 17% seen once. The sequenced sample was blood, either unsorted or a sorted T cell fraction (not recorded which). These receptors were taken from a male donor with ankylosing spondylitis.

CDR3 amino acids: CSDRRADTQYF. Written as DNA, the CDR3 is TGCAGCGACCGGAGGGCCGATACGCAGTATTTT. J is TRBJ2-3 and V is TRBV29-1; D might be TRBD2 (6 bases). The CDR3 spans 11 residues. The V end lost 7 bases, the J end lost 6 bases, and 11 bases lay between the germline ends. The germline CDR1 and CDR2 sequences are SQVTM and ANQGSEA.

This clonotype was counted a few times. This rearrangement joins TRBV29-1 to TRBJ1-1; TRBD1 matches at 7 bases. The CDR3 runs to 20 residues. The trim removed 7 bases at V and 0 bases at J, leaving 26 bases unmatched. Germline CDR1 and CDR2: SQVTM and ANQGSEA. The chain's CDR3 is CSAGSQTGKFHGVMNTEAFF. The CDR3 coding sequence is TGCAGCGCAGGCTCCCAGACAGGGAAGTTTCATGGTGTAATGAACACTGAAGCTTTCTTT.

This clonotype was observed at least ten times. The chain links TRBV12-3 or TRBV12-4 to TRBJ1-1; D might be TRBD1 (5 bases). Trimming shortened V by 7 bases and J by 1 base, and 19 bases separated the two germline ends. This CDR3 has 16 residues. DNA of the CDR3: TGTGCCAGCAACCCTGGGAGGGGTGGGGGGAACACTGAAGCTTTCTTT. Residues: CASNPGRGGGNTEAFF.

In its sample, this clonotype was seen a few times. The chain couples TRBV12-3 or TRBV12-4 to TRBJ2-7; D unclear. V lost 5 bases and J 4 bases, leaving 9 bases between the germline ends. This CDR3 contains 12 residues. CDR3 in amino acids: CASSHTAYEQYF. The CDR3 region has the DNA TGTGCCAGCAGTCATACAGCGTACGAGCAGTACTTC.

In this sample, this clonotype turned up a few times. The CDR3 is CSARAGGRGKNEQYF. The CDR3 DNA follows: TGCAGTGCTAGAGCCGGTGGGAGGGGGAAAAACGAGCAGTACTTC. This chain connects TRBV20-1 to TRBJ2-7, with D possibly being TRBD2 (7 bases). The CDR3 extends over 15 amino acids. V was pared by 1 base and J by 5 bases, with 18 bases between. Germline loops: CDR1 DFQATT, CDR2 SNEGSKA (reference sequence).

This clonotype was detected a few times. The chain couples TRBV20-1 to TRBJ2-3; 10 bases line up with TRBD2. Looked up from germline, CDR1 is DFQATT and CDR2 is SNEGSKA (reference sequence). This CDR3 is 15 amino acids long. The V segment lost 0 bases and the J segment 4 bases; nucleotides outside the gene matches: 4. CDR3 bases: TGCAGTGCTAGAGAAAGCGGGAGGGCCCCAGATACGCAGTATTTT. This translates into CSARESGRAPDTQYF.

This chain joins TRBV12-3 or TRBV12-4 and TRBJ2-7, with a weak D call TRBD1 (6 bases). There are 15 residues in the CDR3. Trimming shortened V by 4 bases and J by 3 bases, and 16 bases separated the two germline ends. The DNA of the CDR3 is TGTGCCAGCAGTTCGACGGGACACCACAACTACGAGCAGTACTTC. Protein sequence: CASSSTGHHNYEQYF.

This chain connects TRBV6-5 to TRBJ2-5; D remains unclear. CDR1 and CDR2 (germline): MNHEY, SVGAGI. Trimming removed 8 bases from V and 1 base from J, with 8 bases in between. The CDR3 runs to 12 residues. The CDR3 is CASGRSQETQYF. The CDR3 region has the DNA TGTGCCAGCGGAAGGAGCCAAGAGACCCAGTACTTC.

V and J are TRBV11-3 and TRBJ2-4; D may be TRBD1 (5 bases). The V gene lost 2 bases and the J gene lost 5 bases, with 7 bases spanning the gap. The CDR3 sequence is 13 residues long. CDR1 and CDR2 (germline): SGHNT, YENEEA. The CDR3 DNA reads TGTGCCAGCAGCTTACCAGGGCAAAACATTCAGTACTTC. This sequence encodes CASSLPGQNIQYF.

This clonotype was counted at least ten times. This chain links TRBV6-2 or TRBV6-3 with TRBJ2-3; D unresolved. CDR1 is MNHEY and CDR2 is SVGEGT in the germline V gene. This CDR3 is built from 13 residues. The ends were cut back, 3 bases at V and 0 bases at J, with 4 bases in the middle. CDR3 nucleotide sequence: TGTGCCAGCAGTTATACTAGCACAGATACGCAGTATTTT. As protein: CASSYTSTDTQYF.

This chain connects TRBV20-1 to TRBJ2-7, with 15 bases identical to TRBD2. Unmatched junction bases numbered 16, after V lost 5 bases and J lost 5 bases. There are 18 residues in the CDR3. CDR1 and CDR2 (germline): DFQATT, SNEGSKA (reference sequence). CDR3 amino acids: CSASRGGLAGGGANEQYF. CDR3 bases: TGCAGTGCTTCCAGGGGGGGACTAGCGGGAGGAGGTGCCAACGAGCAGTACTTC.

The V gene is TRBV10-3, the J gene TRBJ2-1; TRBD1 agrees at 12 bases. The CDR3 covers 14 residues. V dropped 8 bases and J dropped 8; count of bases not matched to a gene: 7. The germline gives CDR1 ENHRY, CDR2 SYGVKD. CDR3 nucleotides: TGTGCCATCGATCCGGGACAGGGGGCGGATGAGCAGTTCTTC. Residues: CAIDPGQGADEQFF.

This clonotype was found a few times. CDR3 nucleotides: TGCAGCGTTGGGGAAAGGGACAGGCTGAACTATGGCTACACCTTC. Its protein product is CSVGERDRLNYGYTF. The chain recombines TRBV29-1 with TRBJ1-2; 8 bases agree with TRBD1. The CDR3 spans 15 residues. The ends lost 4 bases at V and 2 bases at J; junction bases unmatched: 9. CDR1 is SQVTM and CDR2 is ANQGSEA in the germline V gene.